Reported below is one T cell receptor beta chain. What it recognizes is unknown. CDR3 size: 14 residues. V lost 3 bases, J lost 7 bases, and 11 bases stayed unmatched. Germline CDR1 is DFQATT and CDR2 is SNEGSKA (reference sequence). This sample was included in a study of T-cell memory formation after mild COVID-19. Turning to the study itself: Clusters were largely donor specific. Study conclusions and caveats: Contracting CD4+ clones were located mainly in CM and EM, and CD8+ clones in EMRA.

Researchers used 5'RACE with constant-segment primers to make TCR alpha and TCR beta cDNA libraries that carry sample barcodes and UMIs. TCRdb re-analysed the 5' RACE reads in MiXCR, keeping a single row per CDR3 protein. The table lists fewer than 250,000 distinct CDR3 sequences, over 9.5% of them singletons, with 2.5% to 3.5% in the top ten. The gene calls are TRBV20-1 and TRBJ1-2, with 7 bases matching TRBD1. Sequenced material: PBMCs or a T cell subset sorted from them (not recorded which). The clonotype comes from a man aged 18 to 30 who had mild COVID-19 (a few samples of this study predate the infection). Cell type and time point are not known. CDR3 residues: CSARAHDRVRGYTF. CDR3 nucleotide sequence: TGCAGTGCTAGGGCTCATGACAGGGTGCGTGGCTACACCTTC.